The source of this TCR beta chain is a study of monozygotic twins with cystic fibrosis. Produced via immunoSEQ multiplex PCR; TCRdb's table is partial and in-frame only. There are approximately 11,000 clones in the sample; roughly 85% occur only once, and around 0.5% lies in the top ten. The CDR3 runs to 17 residues. Unmatched junction bases numbered 14, after V lost 0 bases and J lost 10 bases. CDR1 and CDR2 (germline): SGDLS, YYNGEE. This clone was detected only a few times. The sequenced sample was blood. The TCR sequence derives from a man between 18 and 35 years old with cystic fibrosis. This chain links TRBV9 with TRBJ1-1; 11 nucleotides match TRBD1. The CDR3 spells CASSVAWTGGIPNSAFF. In nucleotides, the CDR3 is TGTGCCAGCAGCGTAGCGTGGACAGGGGGCATTCCGAATTCAGCTTTCTTT.